These T cell receptor beta chains were read from a single sample in a study of shared clonotypes between healthy human individuals. Data came from immunoSEQ multiplex PCR; TCRdb stores just in-frame clones and leaves some out. The table has fewer than 2.5 million clones, roughly 93% seen once; the top ten hold roughly 0.39%. Sequenced material: naive CD4+ T cells from PBMCs. The source is a man between 18 and 35 years old in good health. Some clones in this sample may be carry-over from other donors' samples. Both conserved end residues are part of each CDR3. The D gene is left open where the match is weak. Clone size is not always given. Where it is, it says once, few, many or a class for expanded clones.

j_gene,v_gene,abundance,d_gene,CDR3aa,CDR3nt
TRBJ2-7,TRBV2,.,TRBD1,CASSAGQGRAYEQYF,TGTGCCAGCAGTGCAGGACAGGGACGGGCGTACGAGCAGTACTTC
TRBJ2-3,TRBV12-5,.,.,CASGLGSTDTQYF,TGTGCTAGTGGTTTGGGAAGCACAGATACGCAGTATTTT
TRBJ2-2,TRBV5-3,.,.,CARSSGDRGNTGELFF,TGTGCCAGAAGCTCGGGGGACCGAGGGAACACCGGGGAGCTGTTTTTT
TRBJ2-3,TRBV5-1,.,.,CASSLVRFESNLGDTQYF,TGCGCCAGCAGCTTGGTACGCTTCGAGTCCAACCTGGGAGATACGCAGTATTTT
TRBJ2-7,TRBV25-1,.,.,CASTGSRPGSYEQYF,TGTGCCAGCACCGGATCAAGGCCGGGCTCCTACGAGCAGTACTTC
TRBJ2-5,TRBV7-8,.,TRBD2,CASSLKGLAGVLEQETQYF,TGTGCCAGCAGCTTAAAGGGGTTAGCGGGAGTGTTGGAGCAAGAGACCCAGTACTTC
TRBJ2-5,TRBV5-8,.,TRBD1,CASSLVHRGRLAPGQETQYF,TGTGCCAGCAGCTTGGTTCACAGGGGGCGTCTTGCGCCGGGCCAAGAGACCCAGTACTTC
TRBJ2-7,TRBV11-3,.,TRBD2,CASSRTSGRAWGLYEQYF,TGTGCCAGCAGCCGGACTAGCGGGAGGGCCTGGGGATTGTACGAGCAGTACTTC
TRBJ2-7,TRBV28,.,.,CASSSPGAVYEQYF,TGTGCCAGCAGTTCGCCGGGGGCAGTCTACGAGCAGTACTTC
TRBJ1-2,TRBV28,.,.,CASSPGGVGEYGYTF,TGTGCCAGCAGTCCCGGGGGCGTGGGTGAATATGGCTACACCTTC
TRBJ1-5,TRBV28,few,.,CAFQAPDQPQHF,TGTGCCTTCCAGGCGCCAGATCAGCCCCAGCATTTT
TRBJ1-5,TRBV5-6,.,.,CASSLGLNQPQHF,TGTGCCAGCAGCTTGGGTCTCAATCAGCCCCAGCATTTT
TRBJ1-1,TRBV5-1,.,TRBD1,CASSGDRGLVNTEAFF,TGCGCCAGCAGCGGGGACAGGGGGCTGGTGAACACTGAAGCTTTCTTT
TRBJ1-4,TRBV5-5,.,TRBD1,CASTQLTGAEKLFF,TGTGCCAGCACCCAATTGACAGGGGCCGAAAAACTGTTTTTT
TRBJ1-5,TRBV7-6,few,.,CASSLDGQPQHF,TGTGCCAGCAGCTTAGACGGGCAGCCCCAGCATTTT
TRBJ1-2,TRBV28,.,.,CASSRIDGGYTF,TGTGCCAGCAGCCGGATCGACGGTGGCTACACCTTC
TRBJ1-1,TRBV4-3,few,TRBD1,CASSQGTAANTEAFF,TGCGCCAGCAGCCAGGGGACAGCGGCGAACACTGAAGCTTTCTTT
TRBJ2-1,TRBV10-1,once,TRBD2,CASSSGRNSYNEQFF,TGCGCCAGCAGTAGCGGGAGGAACTCCTACAATGAGCAGTTCTTC
TRBJ1-1,TRBV10-3,.,.,CAISGFGDKNTEAFF,TGTGCCATCAGTGGTTTTGGGGACAAGAACACTGAAGCTTTCTTT
TRBJ1-4,TRBV4-1,.,.,CASSQDGVGFGEKLFF,TGCGCCAGCAGCCAAGATGGTGTGGGATTTGGAGAAAAACTGTTTTTT
TRBJ2-1,TRBV7-3,.,.,CASSNRDGSYNEQFF,TGTGCCAGCTCCAACCGGGACGGATCCTACAATGAGCAGTTCTTC
TRBJ2-3,TRBV5-1,.,.,CASSLLVVGSSTDTQYF,TGCGCCAGCAGCCTCCTTGTAGTGGGGAGCAGCACAGATACGCAGTATTTT
TRBJ2-3,TRBV19,.,.,CASSILTDTDTQYF,TGTGCCAGTAGTATTTTAACCGACACAGATACGCAGTATTTT
TRBJ2-1,TRBV2,.,.,CASTPNVGNEQFF,TGTGCCAGCACCCCAAATGTGGGGAATGAGCAGTTCTTC
TRBJ2-7,TRBV4-1,.,.,CASSQEPERDYEQYF,TGCGCCAGCAGCCAAGAACCGGAGAGAGACTACGAGCAGTACTTC
TRBJ1-5,TRBV27,once,.,CASSLLGQPPQHF,TGTGCCAGCAGTTTGCTAGGACAACCGCCCCAGCATTTT
TRBJ2-1,TRBV7-2,.,.,CASSLDLSSGYNEQFF,TGTGCCAGCAGCTTAGATCTGAGCTCGGGCTACAATGAGCAGTTCTTC
TRBJ1-2,TRBV28,.,.,CASSSQARNYGYTF,TGTGCCAGCAGTTCTCAGGCCCGCAACTATGGCTACACCTTC
TRBJ2-2,TRBV10-1,once,TRBD1,CASSRGLDTGELFF,TGCGCCAGCAGTAGGGGGCTGGACACCGGGGAGCTGTTTTTT
TRBJ2-1,TRBV9,once,TRBD1,CASSYLGQLDEQFF,TGTGCCAGCAGTTACCTGGGACAGCTAGATGAGCAGTTCTTC
TRBJ2-7,TRBV27,.,TRBD1,CASSFVPGGYEQYF,TGTGCCAGCAGTTTCGTCCCAGGGGGCTACGAGCAGTACTTC
TRBJ1-6,TRBV9,.,.,CASSVGQGNSPLHF,TGTGCCAGCAGCGTAGGTCAGGGGAATTCACCCCTCCACTTT
TRBJ2-4,TRBV6-5,.,TRBD2,CASSYTSGLQNIQYF,TGTGCCAGCAGTTACACTAGCGGGTTACAAAACATTCAGTACTTC
TRBJ1-1,TRBV7-2,.,TRBD1,CASSLVQGSTEAFF,TGTGCCAGCAGCTTAGTACAGGGGAGCACTGAAGCTTTCTTT
TRBJ1-1,TRBV11-2,.,.,CASSLGRLNTEAFF,TGTGCCAGCAGCTTGGGGCGGTTGAACACTGAAGCTTTCTTT
TRBJ2-5,TRBV27,.,TRBD1,CASSLYRGETQYF,TGTGCCAGCAGTTTATACAGGGGAGAGACCCAGTACTTC
TRBJ2-1,TRBV9,.,TRBD2,CASSASSGGYNEQFF,TGTGCCAGCAGCGCCTCTAGCGGGGGGTACAATGAGCAGTTCTTC
TRBJ2-7,TRBV2,.,TRBD1,CASKLIRDSLSYEQYF,TGTGCCAGCAAACTAATTAGGGACAGCCTCTCCTACGAGCAGTACTTC
TRBJ2-2,TRBV9,.,.,CASSVFVGELFF,TGTGCCAGCAGCGTATTCGTCGGGGAGCTGTTTTTT
TRBJ1-6,TRBV5-1,.,.,CASSTSGGSLSPLHF,TGCGCCAGCAGCACATCGGGGGGGTCCCTTTCACCCCTCCACTTT
TRBJ2-7,TRBV20-1,.,.,CSAARAEQYF,TGCAGTGCTGCACGAGCCGAGCAGTACTTC
TRBJ2-5,TRBV5-4,.,TRBD1,CASSSTGGQEETQYF,TGTGCCAGCAGCTCCACAGGGGGTCAGGAAGAGACCCAGTACTTC
TRBJ1-2,TRBV28,.,.,CASSLVGARGYTF,TGTGCCAGCAGTTTGGTGGGGGCGCGTGGCTACACCTTC
TRBJ2-5,TRBV7-8,.,.,CASSLEGRSYELEGYQETQYF,TGTGCCAGCAGCTTAGAAGGCAGGAGTTACGAACTAGAAGGATATCAAGAGACCCAGTACTTC
TRBJ1-1,TRBV28,.,TRBD1,CASSSGGVDSNTEAFF,TGTGCCAGCAGTTCAGGGGGGGTAGATTCGAACACTGAAGCTTTCTTT